This entry features one T cell receptor beta chain sequence. These data are taken from a study of cytomegalovirus exposure and HLA in healthy donors. Trimming cost V 7 bases and J 4 bases; bases outside gene matches: 4. Looked up from germline, CDR1 is SGHDN and CDR2 is FVKESK. This CDR3 is 13 amino acids long. The PCR was carried out with 60 Vbeta primers and 13 Jbeta primers. The method was immunoSEQ multiplex PCR; TCRdb's version includes in-frame clones alone and lacks a portion of them. The table includes 100,000 to 150,000 clones, 75% to 85% detected once. The receptor was derived from a male donor in good health and CMV-seronegative. Sequenced material: PBMCs. The V gene is TRBV14, the J gene TRBJ1-1; 9 nucleotides match TRBD1. The CDR3 is CASTRQGGTEAFF. CDR3 nucleotides: TGTGCCAGCACCAGACAGGGGGGCACTGAAGCTTTCTTT.